Sequencing of this T cell receptor beta chain was carried out in a study of cytomegalovirus exposure and HLA in healthy donors. Study-wide findings and caveats: When analyzed later, a missense DCLRE1C variant was found to be linked to TCR beta V- and J-gene trimming.

This clone was detected only once. The antigen is unknown. Primers: 60 Vbeta forward and 13 Jbeta reverse. The method was immunoSEQ multiplex PCR; TCRdb's version includes in-frame clones alone and lacks a portion of them. In the table there are 100,000 to 150,000 clones, roughly four fifths of which are singletons. The V gene end was trimmed by 3 bases and the J gene end by 6 bases; junction bases not matched to a gene: 8. CDR1 is SGHTA and CDR2 is FQGNSA in the germline V gene. The CDR3 is made up of 15 amino acids. Sequences were obtained from PBMCs. The receptor was isolated from a woman in her thirties or forties in good health and CMV-seronegative. This chain joins TRBV7-2 and TRBJ2-7, with 10 bases identical to TRBD1. CDR3 nucleotides: TGTGCCAGCAGCTTGGAATTCGACAGGGGGCGCGAGCAGTACTTC. Translation: CASSLEFDRGREQYF.